This T cell receptor beta chain stems from a study of neurological immune-mediated disorders. A single record per CDR3 protein comes from TCRdb applying MiXCR to the 5' RACE reads. Among about 120,000 distinct CDR3 sequences, 3% to 3.5% were seen once, and the ten largest hold roughly 1.3%. Germline CDR1 is SQVTM and CDR2 is ANQGSEA. Trimming removed 2 bases from V and 6 bases from J; junction bases left unmatched: 3. The CDR3 covers 13 residues. This clonotype was counted many times. The receptor's source is a young woman with multiple sclerosis. The sample taken for sequencing was PBMCs. The chain carries TRBV29-1 and TRBJ2-1; 8 bases align to TRBD2. CDR3 in DNA: TGCAGCGTTGAACGACTAGCGATCAATGAGCAGTTCTTC. This gives the protein CSVERLAINEQFF.